This T cell receptor (beta chain) emerged from a study of graft-versus-host responses after intestinal transplantation. The V gene's germline CDR1 is MDHEN and CDR2 SYDVKM. Trimming removed 3 bases at V and 4 bases at J, with 17 bases between. The CDR3 sequence is 16 residues long. This table comes from immunoSEQ multiplex PCR, and its TCRdb copy is limited to in-frame clones, with some not included. The table lists about 98,000 clones, roughly 82% of them singletons. This TCR came from a human patient who received an intestinal transplant, so some T cells may come from the graft donor. Sequencing was performed on PBMCs, taken 255 days after intestinal transplant. The chain recombines TRBV28 with TRBJ2-3; D possibly corresponds to TRBD2 (6 bases). The CDR3 DNA sequence: TGTGCCAGCAGTTTGGAGGGGCGGTGGTTTGCAGATACGCAGTATTTT. It yields the protein CASSLEGRWFADTQYF.